These T cell receptor beta chains were read from a single sample in a study of vaccination and CD4 T cells after COVID-19. One entry per CDR3 protein, called by TCRdb with MiXCR from the PCR reads. Altogether about 12,000 distinct CDR3 sequences are present, around two fifths being singletons, with the ten largest covering 23%. Their target antigens are unknown. The specimen sequenced was cultured CD4+ T cells from blood. The receptors derive from a human donor with COVID-19. Both conserved end residues are part of each CDR3. The D gene is left open where the match is weak. Rows may omit the clone size; those that give it use once, few, many or a size class.

abundance	v_gene	d_gene	j_gene	CDR3nt	CDR3aa
-	TRBV11-3	-	TRBJ1-1	TGTGCCAGCAGCTTAGATCTGGGGAACACTGAAGCTTTCTTT	CASSLDLGNTEAFF
-	TRBV20-1	TRBD1	TRBJ1-6	TGCAGTGCTAAAAACGTCCCAGGGGGATCTTCACCCCTCCACTTT	CSAKNVPGGSSPLHF
-	TRBV20-1	-	TRBJ1-2	TGCAGTGTCTTAGGGATCTATGGCTACACCTTC	CSVLGIYGYTF
-	TRBV2	TRBD1	TRBJ1-6	TGTGCCAGCAGCGGGACAGGGGCAAATTCACCCCTCCACTTT	CASSGTGANSPLHF
-	TRBV6-4	-	TRBJ1-6	TGTGCCAGCAGTGACTCGAGGAGCTCCTATAATTCACCCCTCCACTTT	CASSDSRSSYNSPLHF
few	TRBV20-1	-	TRBJ1-2	TGCTCAACCCGGGGGAACACCTTC	CSTRGNTF
-	TRBV29-1	-	TRBJ1-2	TGCAGCGGACGAGAGATCATGGCCTATGGCTACACCTTC	CSGREIMAYGYTF
-	TRBV2	TRBD1	TRBJ1-2	TGTGCCAGCAGTGACCGACAGGGGGCTAGAGATGGCTACACCTTC	CASSDRQGARDGYTF
few	TRBV11-2	TRBD1	TRBJ1-2	TGTGCCAGCAGCCCCTTAAGAGGGGGCTTATATGGCTACACCTTC	CASSPLRGGLYGYTF
hyperexpanded	TRBV6-2/TRBV6-3	-	TRBJ1-2	TGTGCCAGCAGTTCGAGGGGCGCGGGAGGCTACACCTTC	CASSSRGAGGYTF
few	TRBV19	TRBD1	TRBJ1-1	TGTGCCAGTAGTCTAGACAGGGGAGTTGGAACTGAAGCTTTCTTT	CASSLDRGVGTEAFF
-	TRBV6-2/TRBV6-3	TRBD1	TRBJ2-5	TGTGCCAGCAGTTTCAACAGGGGGTGGGAGACCCAGTACTTC	CASSFNRGWETQYF
-	TRBV11-2	-	TRBJ2-2	TGTGCCAGCAGCTTAGTGGGAGCCGGGGAGCTGTTTTTT	CASSLVGAGELFF
few	TRBV7-2	TRBD1	TRBJ1-5	TGTGCCAGCAGCTTGGACCTAACAGGGGTCCAGCCCCAGCATTTT	CASSLDLTGVQPQHF
-	TRBV7-6	-	TRBJ2-2	TGTGCCAGCGGCTTAGTAACCGGTAGCGGGGAGCTGTTTTTT	CASGLVTGSGELFF
-	TRBV11-2	TRBD1	TRBJ2-7	TGTGCCAGCAGCACGACCCCGGGACAGGGATCCTACGAGCAGTACTTC	CASSTTPGQGSYEQYF
few	TRBV20-1	TRBD1	TRBJ2-3	TGCAGTGCCCCGGACAGGGGGCGAGCAGATACGCAGTATTTT	CSAPDRGRADTQYF
few	TRBV5-8	-	TRBJ1-5	TGTGCCAGCAGCTTGGACCAGAAGCCCCAGCATTTT	CASSLDQKPQHF
few	TRBV9	TRBD1	TRBJ1-3	TGTGCCAGCAGCGAAACGTCCGGACAGGGGGGAAACACCATATATTTT	CASSETSGQGGNTIYF
-	TRBV27	TRBD1	TRBJ1-6	TGTGCCAGCAGTTTAACAGGGGTGCATTCACCCCTCCACTTT	CASSLTGVHSPLHF
-	TRBV19	-	TRBJ1-5	TGTGCCAGTAGTATTGGCGCAACCCGTAGCAATCAGCCCCAGCATTTT	CASSIGATRSNQPQHF
-	TRBV20-1	TRBD1	TRBJ2-1	TGCAGTGCTTCCGTCAGGGGGCGGGACAATGAGCAGTTCTTC	CSASVRGRDNEQFF
-	TRBV6-1	TRBD2	TRBJ2-3	TGTGCCACCGAGACTAGCGGGGGGGCCATAGATACGCAGTATTTT	CATETSGGAIDTQYF
-	TRBV5-4	-	TRBJ1-1	TGTGCCAGCAGCTCCCCTGTTGGAGGCATGAACACTGAAGCTTTCTTT	CASSSPVGGMNTEAFF
few	TRBV6-5	TRBD1	TRBJ1-6	TGTGCCAGCAGTTATGATCGGACAGGGCCGGATTCACCCCTCCACTTT	CASSYDRTGPDSPLHF
-	TRBV19	TRBD2	TRBJ2-1	TGTGCCAGTAGTACGGGGGGAATCTCCTACAATGAGCAGTTCTTC	CASSTGGISYNEQFF
-	TRBV25-1	-	TRBJ1-6	TGTGCCAGCAGGTTGGACGGCCTGGGGTCACCCCTCCACTTT	CASRLDGLGSPLHF
medium-sized	TRBV27	TRBD1	TRBJ1-5	TGTGCCAGCAGTAGCCAGCCAAGGGACAGGGCGTTCAATCAGCCCCAGCATTTT	CASSSQPRDRAFNQPQHF
few	TRBV18	-	TRBJ2-3	TGTGCCAGCTCCCTTGACTTGGCGGATACGCAGTATTTT	CASSLDLADTQYF
few	TRBV7-2	-	TRBJ2-3	TGTGCCAGCAGCTTAGGGCCGGGGGCTACGCAGTATTTT	CASSLGPGATQYF
once	TRBV24-1	TRBD1	TRBJ2-5	TGTGCCACCAGTAAACAGGGGTTGGAGACCCAGTACTTC	CATSKQGLETQYF
-	TRBV11-3	-	TRBJ1-1	TGTGCCAGCAGCCCAGTGAACACTGAAGCTTTCTTT	CASSPVNTEAFF
-	TRBV20-1	-	TRBJ2-5	TGCAGTGCTAGGGGGGACAAACATCGGGAGACCCAGTACTTC	CSARGDKHRETQYF
few	TRBV6-1	-	TRBJ1-5	TGTGCCAGCAGCTCATATAATCAGCCCCAGCATTTT	CASSSYNQPQHF
few	TRBV6-1	TRBD1	TRBJ2-7	TGTGCCAGCAGGGCTGACAGGGTTGGATCCTACGAGCAGTACTTC	CASRADRVGSYEQYF
-	TRBV2	-	TRBJ1-2	TGTGCCAGCAGCAGGAGTATGGGCTACACCTTC	CASSRSMGYTF
-	TRBV28	-	TRBJ1-2	TGTGCCAGCACCACCGGACGGCTATATGGCTACACCTTC	CASTTGRLYGYTF
-	TRBV19	TRBD1	TRBJ2-5	TGTGCCAGTAGTACCCGGACAGGGGATCGAGAGACCCAGTACTTC	CASSTRTGDRETQYF
few	TRBV12-3/TRBV12-4	-	TRBJ1-5	TGTGCCAGCAGTTCACCAACCTCGGGACACAAACAGCCCCAGCATTTT	CASSSPTSGHKQPQHF
-	TRBV7-9	-	TRBJ1-4	TGTGCCAGCAGACGCCAGGGTGGGGCAGCTAATGAAAAACTGTTTTTT	CASRRQGGAANEKLFF
-	TRBV28	-	TRBJ1-2	TGTGCCAGCAGTTTAGGATCGGCGGGGCGCGGCTACACCTTC	CASSLGSAGRGYTF
-	TRBV6-1	-	TRBJ1-1	TGTGCCAGCAGTGCAAACCGGGCCCGAGAAGCTTTCTTT	CASSANRAREAFF
-	TRBV5-1	-	TRBJ2-5	TGCGCCAGCAGCTTAGCATCGGGGGAGACCCAGTACTTC	CASSLASGETQYF
-	TRBV7-8	TRBD2	TRBJ2-1	TGTGCCAGCAGCTTAAAGGTTGGGACTAGAGTCAATGAGCAGTTCTTC	CASSLKVGTRVNEQFF
-	TRBV12-3/TRBV12-4	-	TRBJ2-1	TGTGCCAGCAGTTCAGGACAGTTCTCCTACAATGAGCAGTTCTTC	CASSSGQFSYNEQFF
few	TRBV7-9	-	TRBJ2-5	TGTGCCAGCAGCTACAAGGAGACCCAGTACTTC	CASSYKETQYF
-	TRBV5-1	-	TRBJ2-5	TGCGCCAGCACACCGACAGTGATAACTTCGTACCAAGAGACCCAGTACTTC	CASTPTVITSYQETQYF
few	TRBV27	-	TRBJ2-2	TGTGCCAGCAGTTTCACCCCCCGAAGGTCCTCCACCGGGGAGCTGTTTTTT	CASSFTPRRSSTGELFF
few	TRBV20-1	-	TRBJ1-5	TGCAGTGCTAGAGACCGAGGGGATCAGCCCCAGCATTTT	CSARDRGDQPQHF
few	TRBV6-5	-	TRBJ2-5	TGTGCCAGCAGTTACTCCCAGGGGAGAGGGCAAGAGACCCAGTACTTC	CASSYSQGRGQETQYF
-	TRBV12-3/TRBV12-4	TRBD1	TRBJ1-6	TGTGCCAGCAGTTTGGGACAGCAGGTTTCACCCCTCCACTTT	CASSLGQQVSPLHF
few	TRBV6-1	TRBD2	TRBJ2-7	TGTGCCAGCAGTGAAGCGCGGCCGGGGGGATACGAGCAGTACTTC	CASSEARPGGYEQYF
-	TRBV12-3/TRBV12-4	TRBD1	TRBJ2-3	TGTGCCAGCAAGACGACAGGGATCCCGGATACGCAGTATTTT	CASKTTGIPDTQYF
-	TRBV20-1	TRBD1	TRBJ1-1	TGCAGTGCCCCAGCCGGGGACAGGGGGCGCTTCTTGGCTTTCTTT	CSAPAGDRGRFLAFF
few	TRBV7-2	-	TRBJ2-5	TGTGCCAGCAGCTTAGTGACTATCCCAGGGACCCAGTACTTC	CASSLVTIPGTQYF
-	TRBV28	-	TRBJ1-6	TGTGCCAGCAGTTTAAACAGGCACAATTCACCCCTCCACTTT	CASSLNRHNSPLHF
few	TRBV6-5	-	TRBJ1-1	TGTGCCAGCAGTTATGGGTGGGAAGCTTTCTTT	CASSYGWEAFF
-	TRBV20-1	-	TRBJ2-5	TGCAGTGCTAGATGGGGGGAGACCCAGTACTTC	CSARWGETQYF
-	TRBV12-3/TRBV12-4	TRBD2	TRBJ2-6	TGTGCCAGCAGCCGGGGGGATAGCCGCTCTGGGGCCAACGTCCTGACTTTC	CASSRGDSRSGANVLTF